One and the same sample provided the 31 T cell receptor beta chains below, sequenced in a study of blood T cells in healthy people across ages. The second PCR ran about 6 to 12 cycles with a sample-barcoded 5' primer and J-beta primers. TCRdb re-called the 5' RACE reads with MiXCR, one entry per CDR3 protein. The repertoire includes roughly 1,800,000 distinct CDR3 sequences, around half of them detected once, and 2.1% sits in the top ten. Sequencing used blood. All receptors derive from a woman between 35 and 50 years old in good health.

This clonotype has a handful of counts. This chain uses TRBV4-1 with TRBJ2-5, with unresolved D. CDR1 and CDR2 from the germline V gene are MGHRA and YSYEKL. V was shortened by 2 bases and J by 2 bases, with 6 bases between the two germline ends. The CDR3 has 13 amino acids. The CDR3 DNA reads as TGCGCCAGCAGCCAACCCCGTCAAGAGACCCAGTACTTC. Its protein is CASSQPRQETQYF.

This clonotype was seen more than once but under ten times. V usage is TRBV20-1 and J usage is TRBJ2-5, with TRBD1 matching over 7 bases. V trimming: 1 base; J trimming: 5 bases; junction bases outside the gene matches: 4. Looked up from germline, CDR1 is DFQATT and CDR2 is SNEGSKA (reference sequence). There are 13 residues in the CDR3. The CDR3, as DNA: TGCAGTGCTAGAGGACAGGGCTTGGAGACCCAGTACTTC. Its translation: CSARGQGLETQYF.

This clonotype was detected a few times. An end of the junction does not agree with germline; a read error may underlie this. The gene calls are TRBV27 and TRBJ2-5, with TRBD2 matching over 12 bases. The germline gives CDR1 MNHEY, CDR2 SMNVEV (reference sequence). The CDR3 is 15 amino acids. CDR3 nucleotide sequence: TGCGCCAGCAGCTTGAAGACTAGCGGGGGTGAGACCCAGTACTTC. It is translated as CASSLKTSGGETQYF.

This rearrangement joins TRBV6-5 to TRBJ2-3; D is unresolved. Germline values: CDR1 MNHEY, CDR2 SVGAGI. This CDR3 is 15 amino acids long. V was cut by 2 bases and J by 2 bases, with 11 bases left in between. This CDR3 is CASSYASLFTDTQYF. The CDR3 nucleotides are TGTGCCAGCAGTTACGCGTCGTTATTCACAGATACGCAGTATTTT.

The CDR3 DNA is TGTGCCAGCAGCTCGCCATCCTCAGGGGGCGCGAGTGAAAAACTGTTTTTT. Residues: CASSSPSSGGASEKLFF. This chain joins TRBV7-9 and TRBJ1-4; 8 bases fit TRBD1. The V gene end was trimmed by 4 bases and the J gene end by 7 bases; junction bases not matched to a gene: 14. Germline lookup yields CDR1 SEHNR and CDR2 FQNEAQ (reference sequence). The CDR3 extends over 17 amino acids.

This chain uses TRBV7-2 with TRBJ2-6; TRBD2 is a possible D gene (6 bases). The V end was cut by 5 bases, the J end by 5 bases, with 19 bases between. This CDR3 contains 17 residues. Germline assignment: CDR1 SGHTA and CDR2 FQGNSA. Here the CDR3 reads CASSLSAGKIRANVLTF. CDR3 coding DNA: TGTGCCAGCAGCCTTTCGGCGGGGAAAATCCGGGCCAACGTCCTGACTTTC.

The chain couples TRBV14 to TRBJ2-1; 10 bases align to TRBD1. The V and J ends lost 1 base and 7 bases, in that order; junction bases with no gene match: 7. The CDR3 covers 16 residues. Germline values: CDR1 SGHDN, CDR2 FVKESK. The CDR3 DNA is TGTGCCAGCAGCCAAGTGTTGGGACAGGGGCGAAATGAGCAGTTCTTC. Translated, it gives CASSQVLGQGRNEQFF.

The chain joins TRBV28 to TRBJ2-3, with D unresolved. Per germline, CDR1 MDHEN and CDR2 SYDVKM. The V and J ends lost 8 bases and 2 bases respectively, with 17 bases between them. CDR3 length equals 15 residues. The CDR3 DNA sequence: TGTGCCAGCGGACCTTCGTGGGATGACACAGATACGCAGTATTTT. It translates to CASGPSWDDTDTQYF.

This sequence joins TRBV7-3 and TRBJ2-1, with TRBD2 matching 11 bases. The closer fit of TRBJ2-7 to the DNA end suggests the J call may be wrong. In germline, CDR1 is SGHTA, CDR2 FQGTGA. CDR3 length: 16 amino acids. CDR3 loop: CASSPRLAGLYNEQYF. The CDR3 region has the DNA TGTGCCAGCAGCCCCCGACTAGCGGGACTTTACAATGAGCAGTACTTC.

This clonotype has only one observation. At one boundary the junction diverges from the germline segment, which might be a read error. CDR3 sequence reads: CASSPGEGNVQYF. CDR3 in DNA: TGTGCCAGCAGCCCGGGGGAGGGAAACGTTCAGTACTTC. This sequence joins TRBV11-1 and TRBJ2-4; 7 bases are shared with TRBD2. The CDR3 contains 13 residues. CDR1 is SGHAT, CDR2 FQDESV, per germline (reference sequence).

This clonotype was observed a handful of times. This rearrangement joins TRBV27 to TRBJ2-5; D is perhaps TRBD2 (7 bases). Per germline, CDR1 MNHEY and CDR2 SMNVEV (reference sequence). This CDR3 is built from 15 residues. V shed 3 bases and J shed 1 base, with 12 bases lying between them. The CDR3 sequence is CASSFNGGPQETQYF. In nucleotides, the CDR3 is TGTGCCAGCAGTTTCAACGGGGGGCCCCAAGAGACCCAGTACTTC.

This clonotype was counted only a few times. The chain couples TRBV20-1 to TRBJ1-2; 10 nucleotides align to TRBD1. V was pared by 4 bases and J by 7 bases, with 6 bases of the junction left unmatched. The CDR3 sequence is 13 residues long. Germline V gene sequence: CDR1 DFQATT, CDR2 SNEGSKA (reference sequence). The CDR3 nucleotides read TGCAGTGCTATCGACAGGGGGCAAGGTGGCTACACCTTC. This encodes CSAIDRGQGGYTF.

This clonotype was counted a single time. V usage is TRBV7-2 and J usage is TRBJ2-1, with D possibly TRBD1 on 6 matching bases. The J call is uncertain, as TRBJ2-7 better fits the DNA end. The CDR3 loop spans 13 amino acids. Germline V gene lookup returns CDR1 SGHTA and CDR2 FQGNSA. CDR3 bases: TGTGCCAGCAGCTTATTCAGGGGTATCGAGCAGTACTTC. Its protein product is CASSLFRGIEQYF.

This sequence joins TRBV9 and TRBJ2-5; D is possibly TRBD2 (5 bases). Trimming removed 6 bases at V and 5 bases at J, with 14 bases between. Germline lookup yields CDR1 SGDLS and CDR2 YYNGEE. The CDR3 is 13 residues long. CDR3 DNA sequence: TGTGCCAGCAACAAATTAGGCGGGGAGACCCAGTACTTC. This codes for CASNKLGGETQYF.

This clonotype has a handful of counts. This chain's CDR3 is CASSENREETQYF. The CDR3 DNA sequence: TGTGCCAGCAGCGAAAACAGGGAGGAGACCCAGTACTTC. The chain has TRBV5-6 and TRBJ2-5; D perhaps matches TRBD1 (6 bases). The V end was cut by 4 bases, the J end by 5 bases, with 12 bases between. The CDR3 has 13 residues. In germline, CDR1 is SGHDT, CDR2 YYEEEE.

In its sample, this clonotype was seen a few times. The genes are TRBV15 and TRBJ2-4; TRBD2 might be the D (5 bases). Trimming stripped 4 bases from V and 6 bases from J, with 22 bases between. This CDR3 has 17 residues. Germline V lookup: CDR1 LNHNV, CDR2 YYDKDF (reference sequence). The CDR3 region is CATSTQDRGGLGNIQYF. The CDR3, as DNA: TGTGCCACCAGCACCCAGGACCGGGGTGGGCTGGGAAACATTCAGTACTTC.

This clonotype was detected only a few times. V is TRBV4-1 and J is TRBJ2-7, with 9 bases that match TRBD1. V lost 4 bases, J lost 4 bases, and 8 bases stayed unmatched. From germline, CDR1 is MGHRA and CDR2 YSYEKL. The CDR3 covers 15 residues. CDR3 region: CASSLDRGSQYEQYF. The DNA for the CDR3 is TGCGCCAGCAGCCTCGACAGGGGGTCTCAGTACGAGCAGTACTTC.

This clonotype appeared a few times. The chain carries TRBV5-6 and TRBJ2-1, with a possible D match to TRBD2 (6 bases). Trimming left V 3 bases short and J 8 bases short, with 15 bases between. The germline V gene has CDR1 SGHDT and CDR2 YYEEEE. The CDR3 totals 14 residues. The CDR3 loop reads CASSSGGLIDEQFF. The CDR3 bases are TGTGCCAGCAGCTCCGGCGGACTAATCGATGAGCAGTTCTTC.

The CDR3 region has the DNA TGTGCCAGCAGCCTCCGACTAGCCCGGGCAGATACGCAGTATTTT. This codes for CASSLRLARADTQYF. The V and J genes are TRBV7-2 and TRBJ2-3, with TRBD2 matching over 7 bases. The CDR3 covers 15 residues. The V and J ends lost 5 bases and 4 bases, in that order; junction bases with no gene match: 9. The V gene's germline CDR1 is SGHTA and CDR2 FQGNSA.

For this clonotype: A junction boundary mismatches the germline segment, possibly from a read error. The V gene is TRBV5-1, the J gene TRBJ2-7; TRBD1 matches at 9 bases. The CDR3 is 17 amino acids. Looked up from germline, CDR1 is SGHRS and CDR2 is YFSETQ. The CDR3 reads CDSSPHRDRESSYEQYF. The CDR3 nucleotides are TGCGACAGCAGCCCACACCGGGACAGGGAGAGCTCCTACGAGCAGTACTTC.

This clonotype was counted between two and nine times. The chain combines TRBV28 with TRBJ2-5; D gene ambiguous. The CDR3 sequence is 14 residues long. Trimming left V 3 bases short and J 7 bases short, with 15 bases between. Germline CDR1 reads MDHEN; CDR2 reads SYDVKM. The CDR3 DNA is TGTGCCAGCAGTTTTGACCGGACCCGTGGGACCCAGTACTTC. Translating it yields CASSFDRTRGTQYF.

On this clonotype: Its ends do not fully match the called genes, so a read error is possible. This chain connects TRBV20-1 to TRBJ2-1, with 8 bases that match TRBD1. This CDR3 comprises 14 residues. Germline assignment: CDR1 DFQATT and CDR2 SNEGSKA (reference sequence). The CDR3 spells CSARRQGIYSEQFF. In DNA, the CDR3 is TGCAGTGCTAGAAGACAGGGGATCTACAGTGAGCAGTTCTTC.

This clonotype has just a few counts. CDR3 protein: CATSSGRTTQYEQYF. CDR3 coding DNA: TGTGCCACCAGCAGTGGTAGGACAACTCAATACGAGCAGTACTTC. The rearrangement links TRBV15 to TRBJ2-7, with a weak D call TRBD1 (5 bases). V lost 3 bases and J 4 bases, leaving 16 bases between the germline ends. This CDR3 contains 15 residues. Germline V CDR1 and CDR2: LNHNV, YYDKDF (reference sequence).

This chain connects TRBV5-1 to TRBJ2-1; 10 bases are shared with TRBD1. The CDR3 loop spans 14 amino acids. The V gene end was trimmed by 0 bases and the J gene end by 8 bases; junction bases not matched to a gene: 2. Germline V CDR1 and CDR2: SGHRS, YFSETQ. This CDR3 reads CASSLAGTGDEQFF. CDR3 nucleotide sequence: TGCGCCAGCAGCTTGGCCGGGACAGGGGATGAGCAGTTCTTC.

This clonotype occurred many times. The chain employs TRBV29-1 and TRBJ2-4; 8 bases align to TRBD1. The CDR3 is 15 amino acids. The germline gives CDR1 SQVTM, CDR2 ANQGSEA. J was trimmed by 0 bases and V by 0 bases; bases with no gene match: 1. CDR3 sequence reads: CSVEDTGGAKNIQYF. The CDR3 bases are TGCAGCGTTGAAGATACAGGGGGAGCCAAAAACATTCAGTACTTC.

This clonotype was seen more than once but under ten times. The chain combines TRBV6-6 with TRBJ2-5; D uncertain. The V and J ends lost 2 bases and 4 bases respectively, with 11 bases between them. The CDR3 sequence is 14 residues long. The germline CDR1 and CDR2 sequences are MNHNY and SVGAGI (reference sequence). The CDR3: CASSYGIGLETQYF. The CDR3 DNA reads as TGTGCCAGCAGTTACGGGATAGGGCTAGAGACCCAGTACTTC.

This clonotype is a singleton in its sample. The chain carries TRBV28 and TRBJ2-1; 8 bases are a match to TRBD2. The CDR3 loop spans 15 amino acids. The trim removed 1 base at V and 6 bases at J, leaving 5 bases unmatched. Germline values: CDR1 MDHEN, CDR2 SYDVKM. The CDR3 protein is CASSLYGGASNEQFF. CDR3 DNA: TGTGCCAGCAGTTTATACGGGGGGGCCAGCAATGAGCAGTTCTTC. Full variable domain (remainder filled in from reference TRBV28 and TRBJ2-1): DVKVTQSSRYLVKRTGEKVFLECVQDMDHENMFWYRQDPGLGLRLIYFSYDVKMKEKGDIPEGYSVSREKKERFSLILESASTNQTSMYLCASSLYGGASNEQFFGPGTRLTVL.

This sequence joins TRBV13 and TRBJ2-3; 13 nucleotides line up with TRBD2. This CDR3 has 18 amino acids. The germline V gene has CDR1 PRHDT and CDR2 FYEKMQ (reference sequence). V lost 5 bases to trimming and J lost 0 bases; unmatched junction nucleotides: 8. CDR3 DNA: TGTGCCAGCAGCACCCCCGGGACTAGCGGGAACAGCACAGATACGCAGTATTTT. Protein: CASSTPGTSGNSTDTQYF.

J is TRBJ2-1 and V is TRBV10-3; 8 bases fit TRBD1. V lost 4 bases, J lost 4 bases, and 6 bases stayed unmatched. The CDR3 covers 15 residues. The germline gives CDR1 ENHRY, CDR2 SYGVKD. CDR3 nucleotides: TGTGCCATCAGTGTTGGGACAGGCTTATACAATGAGCAGTTCTTC. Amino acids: CAISVGTGLYNEQFF.

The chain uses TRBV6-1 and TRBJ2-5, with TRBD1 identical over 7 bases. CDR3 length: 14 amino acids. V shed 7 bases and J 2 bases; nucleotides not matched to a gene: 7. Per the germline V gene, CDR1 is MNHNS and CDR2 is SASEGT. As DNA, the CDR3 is TGTGCCAGCAAGACAGGGCGTAGGCAAGAGACCCAGTACTTC. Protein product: CASKTGRRQETQYF.

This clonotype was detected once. DNA for the CDR3: TGTGCCAGCAGTTACGTCAGGATGGGGGAGACCCAGTACTTC. Residues: CASSYVRMGETQYF. The V gene is TRBV6-2 or TRBV6-3, the J gene TRBJ2-5, with no clear D. Trimming cost V 2 bases and J 5 bases, with 12 bases left between them. This CDR3 is 14 amino acids long. Germline V CDR1 and CDR2: MNHEY, SVGEGT.